In its sample, the clone carrying this T cell receptor beta chain was seen a few times. Its antigen is as yet unknown. This sample was taken from a study of T cells in tuberculosis. Study-wide results and limits: Using the GMM-specific repertoire gave 85% to 90% accuracy versus roughly 74% with motifs.

The germline gives CDR1 SGHVS, CDR2 FQNEAQ. V was pared by 1 base and J by 5 bases, with 4 bases of the junction left unmatched. The CDR3 has 14 amino acids. Sequencing used immunoSEQ multiplex PCR; TCRdb keeps in-frame clones, though not all of them. The repertoire has nearly 35,000 clones, approximately 91% of them found once; the top ten carry roughly 2.2%. What was sequenced was PBMCs. The clonotype originates from a donor aged 10-29 years with latent tuberculosis or without tuberculosis infection. The gene calls are TRBV7-8 and TRBJ1-2; 7 bases match TRBD1. This CDR3 reads CASSLDHRGYGYTF. In DNA, the CDR3 is TGTGCCAGCAGCTTAGACCACAGGGGATATGGCTACACCTTC.